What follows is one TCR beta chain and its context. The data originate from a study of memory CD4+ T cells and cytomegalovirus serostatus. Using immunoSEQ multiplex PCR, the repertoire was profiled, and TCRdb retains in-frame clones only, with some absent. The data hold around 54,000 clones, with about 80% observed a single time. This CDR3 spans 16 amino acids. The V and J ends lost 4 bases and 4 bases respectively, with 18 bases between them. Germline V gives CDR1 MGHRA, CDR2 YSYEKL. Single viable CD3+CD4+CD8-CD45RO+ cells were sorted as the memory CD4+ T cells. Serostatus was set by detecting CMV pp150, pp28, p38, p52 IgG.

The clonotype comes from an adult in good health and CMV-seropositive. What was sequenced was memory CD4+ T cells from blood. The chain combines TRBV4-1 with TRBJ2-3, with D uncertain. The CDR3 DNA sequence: TGCGCCAGCAGCCCGACTCGCGGAAAAAGATCAGATACGCAGTATTTT. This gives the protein CASSPTRGKRSDTQYF.